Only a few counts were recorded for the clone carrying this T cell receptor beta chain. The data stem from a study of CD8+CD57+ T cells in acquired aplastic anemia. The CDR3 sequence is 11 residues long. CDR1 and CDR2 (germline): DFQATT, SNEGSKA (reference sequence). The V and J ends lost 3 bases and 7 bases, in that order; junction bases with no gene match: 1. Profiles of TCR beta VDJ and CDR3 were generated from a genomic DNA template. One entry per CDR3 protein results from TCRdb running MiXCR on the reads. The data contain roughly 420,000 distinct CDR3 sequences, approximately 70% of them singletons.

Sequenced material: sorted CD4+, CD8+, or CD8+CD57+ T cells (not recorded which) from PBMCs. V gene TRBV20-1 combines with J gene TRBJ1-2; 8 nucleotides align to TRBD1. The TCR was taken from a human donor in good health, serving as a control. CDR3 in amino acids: CSARTGAGYTF. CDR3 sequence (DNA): TGCAGTGCTAGGACAGGGGCTGGCTACACCTTC.